One T cell receptor (beta chain) is described in this entry. This clonotype was observed at least ten times. What this receptor recognizes is not known. No base qualities exist here, and no much larger clone lies one base off it. Genomic DNA served as template for TCR beta VDJ combination and CDR3 sequence profiling. An Illumina HiSeq 2000 was the platform used for TCR repertoire sequencing. The authors processed their data as follows. TRBV/TRBJ rearrangement plots, CDR3 size and DJ length profiles, and Simpson's diversity index were used to evaluate the repertoires. The immunodominant clone was defined as the most abundant DNA sequence in deep sequencing data. CDR3 amino acid sequences were checked for sharing across subjects and were also compared against the VDJdb database and published repertoires. In TCRdb, the public reads were trimmed at Q25 with fastp and aligned with MiXCR, with productive beta chains retained. Here each entry gathers all rows of one CDR3 protein and keeps the most common genes and DNA. The V and J calls were determined by TCRdb, not by the authors. The sample table holds 90,000 to 130,000 distinct CDR3 sequences, of which 40% to 65% were seen once. 25% to 35% of the sample is in the top ten clones.

Relative to germline, V is 4 bases shorter and J is 3 bases shorter, with 15 bases between their ends. The cysteine opens and the phenylalanine closes a CDR3 of 15 amino acids. Only CDR3 DNA is held: 45 bases, read in frame from base 1. The germline V gene supplies CDR1 SGHRS and CDR2 YFSETQ. TCR repertoires of sorted CD4+ and CD8+ blood T cells from severe aplastic anemia patients and healthy subjects were deep-sequenced in the study. Ficoll-Paque density gradient centrifugation was used to isolate peripheral blood mononuclear cells. Before DNA extraction, CD4+ and CD8+ T cells were sorted with FACS or magnetic beads. This sample stems from a study of CD8+CD57+ T cells in acquired aplastic anemia (dated by TCRdb to between 2018 and 2020). Study-wide context: A mean of about 3.2 ug of DNA, ranging from about 0.2 to 27.4 ug, was extracted from sorted CD4+ and CD8+ cells. For healthy donor samples, the average read count was about 9.8 million for CD4+ cells and approximately 11 million for CD8+ cells.

Overall study results and their limits: CD8+ Simpson's diversity did not differ significantly between patients and healthy controls (P=0.060). Approximately 31 CD8+ CDR3 sequences were found in both patients and controls but appeared to be highly expressed in patients and within the immunodominant clones of the patients.

The sequencing sample was made of sorted CD4+, CD8+, or CD8+CD57+ T cells (not recorded which) from PBMCs. The TCR sequence derives from a human donor in good health, serving as a control. Recombination linked TRBV5-1 to TRBJ2-3, with the D gene not clear enough to name. In nucleotides, the sequence is TGCGCCAGCAGCACGACCGACGGTCGAACAGATACGCAGTATTTT. Translation gives CASSTTDGRTDTQYF.